Listed here are 32 T cell receptor beta chains from one sample, sequenced in a study of T cells in Graves' hyperthyroidism and ophthalmopathy. TCR beta CDR3 regions were amplified from RNA transcripts. TCR CDR3 regions were first amplified by RT-PCR with HTBI primers. TCRdb processed the multiplex PCR reads anew with MiXCR; each CDR3 protein has one entry. This sample has 250,000 or so distinct CDR3 sequences; about 16% occur once, and the top ten carry over 25%. Sequencing was performed on blood. The receptors were sampled from a woman in her fifties or sixties with Graves' hyperthyroidism that later progressed to Graves' ophthalmopathy.

This clonotype occurred many times. The chain employs TRBV2 and TRBJ1-6; unclear D gene. V shed 8 bases and J shed 6 bases, with 11 bases lying between them. Looked up from germline, CDR1 is SNHLY and CDR2 is FYNNEI. This CDR3 has 13 amino acids. The DNA for the CDR3 is TGTGCCAGCGAAATACAGACTAATTCACCCCTCCACTTT. It encodes CASEIQTNSPLHF.

This clonotype was seen many times. The J gene is TRBJ2-5, the V gene TRBV9; D is undetermined. Germline lookup yields CDR1 SGDLS and CDR2 YYNGEE. CDR3 length equals 10 residues. V was cut by 3 bases and J by 5 bases, with 2 bases left in between. The CDR3 sequence is CASSGETQYF. CDR3 nucleotide sequence: TGTGCCAGCAGCGGGGAGACCCAGTACTTC.

Ten or more counts support this clonotype. The rearrangement links TRBV5-1 to TRBJ1-1; perhaps TRBD1 as D (6 bases). Trimming took off 2 bases at V and 0 bases at J, with 14 bases between the two ends. Germline V gene lookup returns CDR1 SGHRS and CDR2 YFSETQ. This CDR3 spans 16 amino acids. The CDR3 DNA is TGCGCCAGCAGCTTACAGGGAAGTCTGGTGAACACTGAAGCTTTCTTT. Protein sequence: CASSLQGSLVNTEAFF.

This clonotype was seen a few times. The chain uses TRBV13 and TRBJ1-4; D perhaps matches TRBD1 (5 bases). Germline V gene sequence: CDR1 PRHDT, CDR2 FYEKMQ (reference sequence). With 5 bases removed from V and 3 bases from J, the gap between germline ends came to 16 bases. This CDR3 has 16 amino acids. The CDR3 is CASSNGRGAANEKLFF. CDR3 coding DNA: TGTGCCAGCAGCAACGGGAGAGGGGCGGCTAATGAAAAACTGTTTTTT.

Note on this clonotype: The junction and the germline gene differ at one end; a read error may be behind it. In DNA, the CDR3 is TGTGCCAGTGGTATTCAGGGATATAGCAATCAGCCCCAGCATTTT. Translated: CASGIQGYSNQPQHF. The V gene is TRBV19, the J gene TRBJ1-5; maybe TRBD1 (5 bases). The CDR3 extends over 15 amino acids. Germline-derived CDR1 and CDR2 are LNHDA and SQIVND (reference sequence).

This clonotype was detected many times. The chain carries TRBV28 and TRBJ2-5; tentatively, D is TRBD1 (6 bases). The V end was cut by 5 bases, the J end by 5 bases, with 15 bases between. The CDR3 sequence is 14 residues long. CDR1 MDHEN and CDR2 SYDVKM come from the germline V gene. The CDR3: CASSQRGTPETQYF. DNA for the CDR3: TGTGCCAGCAGTCAAAGGGGGACACCCGAGACCCAGTACTTC.

The chain joins TRBV4-2 to TRBJ2-3; a possible D gene is TRBD2 (5 bases). The germline V gene has CDR1 LGHNA and CDR2 YNFKEQ. The CDR3 has 15 residues. Trimming removed 0 bases at V and 3 bases at J, with 10 bases between. CDR3 protein: CASSQDYRGTDTQYF. The CDR3 nucleotides read TGTGCCAGCAGCCAAGATTACCGGGGAACAGATACGCAGTATTTT.

The chain employs TRBV28 and TRBJ1-2, with a weak D call TRBD1 (5 bases). Germline CDR1 MDHEN, CDR2 SYDVKM. CDR3 length: 14 amino acids. Trimming took off 4 bases at V and 2 bases at J, with 11 bases between the two ends. The CDR3 sequence is CASSSDWGNYGYTF. CDR3 sequence (DNA): TGTGCCAGCAGTTCAGACTGGGGGAACTATGGCTACACCTTC.

Many counts were recorded for this clonotype. This sequence joins TRBV28 and TRBJ2-2; D remains unclear. Germline values: CDR1 MDHEN, CDR2 SYDVKM. This CDR3 spans 12 amino acids. V was clipped by 5 bases and J by 6 bases, with 7 bases between them. The CDR3 bases are TGTGCCAGCAGTCCGGGCCCCGGGGAGCTGTTTTTT. Protein product: CASSPGPGELFF.

The chain carries TRBV12-3 or TRBV12-4 and TRBJ1-1, with D unresolved. This CDR3 has 14 residues. V was pared by 8 bases and J by 1 base, with 14 bases between. DNA of the CDR3: TGTGCCAGCGCCCTCGGGGAGGCGAACACTGAAGCTTTCTTT. It codes for CASALGEANTEAFF.

Ten or more counts support this clonotype. The CDR3 sequence: CASSLIPYEQYF. DNA for the CDR3: TGTGCCAGCAGCTTAATCCCCTACGAGCAGTACTTC. The chain uses TRBV7-3 and TRBJ2-7, with D unresolved. There are 12 residues in the CDR3. Looked up from germline, CDR1 is SGHTA and CDR2 is FQGTGA. V lost 1 base and J lost 2, with 3 bases in between.

In its sample, this clonotype was seen many times. The CDR3 sequence: CASDRNYEQYF. The DNA for the CDR3 is TGTGCCAGCGACAGAAACTACGAGCAGTACTTC. This chain connects TRBV5-5 to TRBJ2-7; possible D gene TRBD1, 5 bases. CDR1 and CDR2 (germline): SGHKS, YYEKEE (reference sequence). The CDR3 is 11 amino acids. V was clipped by 7 bases and J by 3 bases, with 8 bases between them. The full variable domain, in which reference TRBV5-5 and TRBJ2-7 provide the parts outside the CDR3, is DAGVTQSPTHLIKTRGQQVTLRCSPISGHKSVSWYQQVLGQGPQFIFQYYEKEERGRGNFPDRFSARQFPNYSSELNVNALLLGDSALYLCASDRNYEQYFGPGTRLTVT.

Written as DNA, the CDR3 is TGCAGCGGGGGGGGGGGAAACAATGAGCAGTTCTTC. Translating it yields CSGGGGNNEQFF. The chain combines TRBV29-1 with TRBJ2-1, with 7 bases lining up with TRBD2. This CDR3 region has 12 residues. Germline values: CDR1 SQVTM, CDR2 ANQGSEA. Trimming cost V 7 bases and J 5 bases; bases outside gene matches: 5.

This clonotype was detected ten times or more. V and J are TRBV27 and TRBJ1-6; tentative D call: TRBD1 (6 bases). Trimming shortened V by 7 bases and J by 6 bases, and 16 bases separated the two germline ends. CDR1 is MNHEY, CDR2 SMNVEV, per germline (reference sequence). The CDR3 extends over 15 amino acids. The CDR3 loop reads CASTLVGRGNSPLHF. Written as DNA, the CDR3 is TGTGCCAGCACCTTGGTGGGCAGGGGTAATTCACCCCTCCACTTT.

This clonotype was counted ten times or more. V usage is TRBV6-1 and J usage is TRBJ2-5, with D perhaps matching TRBD1 (6 bases). Germline V CDR1 and CDR2: MNHNS, SASEGT. The CDR3 sequence is 13 residues long. Deletions cut 5 bases from V and 5 bases from J, with 12 bases between. Here the CDR3 reads CASSIQGSETQYF. Here the CDR3 DNA reads TGTGCCAGCAGTATACAGGGATCGGAGACCCAGTACTTC.

This clonotype has ten or more counts. The chain has TRBV6-2 or TRBV6-3 and TRBJ2-7; D is unresolved. The CDR3 runs to 12 residues. In germline, CDR1 is MNHEY, CDR2 SVGEGT. V was shortened by 2 bases and J by 2 bases, with 4 bases between the two germline ends. The CDR3 region is CASSYVAYEQYF. CDR3 nucleotide sequence: TGTGCCAGCAGTTACGTAGCCTACGAGCAGTACTTC.

This clonotype has ten or more counts. This chain's CDR3 is CSARNRDSSYEQYF. The DNA for the CDR3 is TGCAGTGCTAGAAACCGGGACAGCTCCTACGAGCAGTACTTC. The J gene is TRBJ2-7, the V gene TRBV20-1; 7 bases are a match to TRBD1. V lost 2 bases to trimming and J lost 0 bases; unmatched junction nucleotides: 4. CDR1 DFQATT and CDR2 SNEGSKA come from the germline V gene (reference sequence). This CDR3 is built from 14 residues.

There are a few counts of this clonotype. A much larger clone differs from this one at a single base, so this may be a read error. This chain connects TRBV20-1 to TRBJ2-7, with 11 positions matching TRBD1. The V and J ends lost 5 bases and 5 bases, in that order; junction bases with no gene match: 5. Looked up from germline, CDR1 is DFQATT and CDR2 is SNEGSKA (reference sequence). CDR3 length: 13 residues. This chain's CDR3 is CSAEDRGRDEQYF. The CDR3, as DNA: TGCAGTGCTGAGGACAGGGGGCGAGACGAGCAGTACTTC.

This clonotype was observed at least ten times. This chain links TRBV11-2 with TRBJ2-7, with D perhaps being TRBD1 or TRBD2 (5 bases each). Germline-derived CDR1 and CDR2 are SGHAT and FQNNGV. Trimming cost V 4 bases and J 4 bases, with 20 bases left between them. The CDR3 covers 16 residues. This CDR3 reads CASSWSGALVGYEQYF. CDR3 nucleotides: TGTGCCAGCAGCTGGTCCGGGGCCCTCGTGGGGTACGAGCAGTACTTC.

This clonotype was found many times. V and J are TRBV7-2 and TRBJ2-2; D assignment may be TRBD1 or TRBD2 (5 bases each). The CDR3 totals 16 residues. Germline loops: CDR1 SGHTA, CDR2 FQGNSA. V was cut by 5 bases and J by 4 bases, with 17 bases left in between. The CDR3 protein is CASSILDSSGTGELFF. The CDR3 DNA is TGTGCCAGCAGCATACTAGACAGCTCCGGCACCGGGGAGCTGTTTTTT. Full variable domain (remainder filled in from reference TRBV7-2 and TRBJ2-2): GAGVSQSPSNKVTEKGKDVELRCDPISGHTALYWYRQSLGQGLEFLIYFQGNSAPDKSGLPSDRFSAERTGGSVSTLTIQRTQQEDSAVYLCASSILDSSGTGELFFGEGSRLTVL.

This clonotype was counted many times. V gene TRBV5-1 combines with J gene TRBJ1-1; D is perhaps TRBD1 (5 bases). Germline loops: CDR1 SGHRS, CDR2 YFSETQ. The CDR3 contains 14 residues. The V gene lost 2 bases and the J gene lost 4 bases, with 12 bases spanning the gap. The CDR3 loop reads CASSFVAGGTEAFF. CDR3 nucleotide sequence: TGCGCCAGCAGCTTCGTTGCCGGGGGCACTGAAGCTTTCTTT.

This clonotype was counted many times. This chain links TRBV2 with TRBJ2-5; TRBD2 matches 12 bases. Trimming at V came to 4 bases and at J to 5 bases, leaving 5 bases not matched to a gene. Germline-derived CDR1 and CDR2 are SNHLY and FYNNEI. The CDR3 extends over 15 amino acids. The CDR3 DNA sequence: TGTGCCAGCAGTGGGGGACTAGCGGGTACTGAGACCCAGTACTTC. This gives the protein CASSGGLAGTETQYF.

This clonotype has a count of ten or more. This rearrangement joins TRBV6-1 to TRBJ1-1; D not certain. Germline V gene data show CDR1 as MNHNS and CDR2 as SASEGT. V lost 7 bases to trimming and J lost 1 base, with 10 bases between them. The CDR3 consists of 13 residues. The CDR3 bases are TGTGCCAGCATCTGGGAAAGGAACACTGAAGCTTTCTTT. It encodes CASIWERNTEAFF.

This clonotype was seen ten or more times. A read error may account for a junction end that differs from germline. The V gene is TRBV18, the J gene TRBJ2-7, with D uncertain. The germline V gene has CDR1 KGHSH and CDR2 LQKENI. This CDR3 has 14 residues. DNA for the CDR3: TGTGCCAGCTCACCACCGGCCCGCTCCCACGAGCAGTACTTC. This translates into CASSPPARSHEQYF. The variable domain in full, completed from reference TRBV18 and TRBJ2-7, reads NAGVMQNPRHLVRRRGQEARLRCSPMKGHSHVYWYRQLPEEGLKFMVYLQKENIIDESGMPKERFSAEFPKEGPSILRIQQVVRGDSAAYFCASSPPARSHEQYFGPGTRLTVT.

The chain has TRBV2 and TRBJ2-1; maybe TRBD2 (6 bases). Germline CDR1 and CDR2: SNHLY and FYNNEI. V was pared by 6 bases and J by 7 bases, with 10 bases between. The CDR3 has 12 residues. The CDR3 region has the DNA TGTGCCAGCAGCCGACTAGTAAATGAGCAGTTCTTC. Protein: CASSRLVNEQFF.

In this sample, this clonotype is medium-sized (0.01 to 0.1%). V gene TRBV2 combines with J gene TRBJ2-1; 7 bases match TRBD2. Germline CDR1 SNHLY, CDR2 FYNNEI. V was clipped by 8 bases and J by 9 bases; unmatched bases: 1. There are 10 residues in the CDR3. The DNA for the CDR3 is TGTGCCAGCGGGGGGGGTGAGCAGTTCTTC. It is translated as CASGGGEQFF.

There are many counts of this clonotype. V and J are TRBV30 and TRBJ1-1; TRBD1 agrees at 10 bases. Germline V gene data show CDR1 as GTSNPN and CDR2 as SVGIG (reference sequence). The CDR3 length is 12 residues. The junction had 0 bases not matched to a gene; V was cut back by 5 bases and J by 3 bases. The CDR3 loop is CAWGTGDTEAFF. The CDR3 DNA is TGTGCCTGGGGGACAGGGGACACTGAAGCTTTCTTT. The entire variable domain, with the rest obtained from reference TRBV30 and TRBJ1-1, is as follows: SQTIHQWPATLVQPVGSPLSLECTVEGTSNPNLYWYRQAAGRGLQLLFYSVGIGQISSEVPQNLSASRPQDRQFILSSKKLLLSDSGFYLCAWGTGDTEAFFGQGTRLTVV.

This chain joins TRBV2 and TRBJ1-2, with a weak D call TRBD1 (5 bases). This CDR3 region has 14 residues. Trimming stripped 7 bases from V and 0 bases from J, with 12 bases between. Germline V CDR1 and CDR2: SNHLY, FYNNEI. CDR3 sequence (DNA): TGTGCCAGCAAGCCCGGGACTTCTAACTATGGCTACACCTTC. It yields the protein CASKPGTSNYGYTF.

This clonotype has a count of ten or more. V usage is TRBV6-6 and J usage is TRBJ2-7; TRBD2 aligns across 7 bases. Looked up from germline, CDR1 is MNHNY and CDR2 is SVGAGI (reference sequence). There are 14 residues in the CDR3. The V gene end was trimmed by 2 bases and the J gene end by 4 bases; junction bases not matched to a gene: 5. CDR3 sequence (DNA): TGTGCCAGCAGTTACGTCGGGAGGTCTTACGAGCAGTACTTC. Its translation is CASSYVGRSYEQYF.

The chain links TRBV27 to TRBJ1-1; D is perhaps TRBD1 (5 bases). With 1 base removed from V and 1 base from J, the gap between germline ends came to 13 bases. From germline, CDR1 is MNHEY and CDR2 SMNVEV (reference sequence). This CDR3 contains 16 residues. The CDR3 reads CASSLFGAGRNTEAFF. DNA of the CDR3: TGTGCCAGCAGTTTATTCGGGGCGGGAAGGAACACTGAAGCTTTCTTT.

This clonotype was seen ten or more times. The V gene is TRBV20-1, the J gene TRBJ1-1, with D maybe TRBD1 (5 bases). The CDR3 runs to 14 residues. The V gene's germline CDR1 is DFQATT and CDR2 SNEGSKA (reference sequence). V lost 1 base, J lost 0 bases, and 9 bases lay in between. The CDR3 nucleotides are TGCAGTGCTAGAGTCGGGGCCATGAACACTGAAGCTTTCTTT. Translated: CSARVGAMNTEAFF.

This clonotype showed up many times. This chain joins TRBV11-2 and TRBJ2-7; 12 bases align to TRBD2. Unmatched junction bases numbered 14, after V lost 5 bases and J lost 3 bases. Germline V gene data show CDR1 as SGHAT and CDR2 as FQNNGV. The CDR3 spans 18 residues. The CDR3 region has the DNA TGTGCCAGCAGCCCAACCTGGACAAGGACTAGCGGGAACTACGAGCAGTACTTC. Translating gives CASSPTWTRTSGNYEQYF.